This TCR beta chain was found in a study of siplizumab effects on memory and regulatory T cells. Findings and limits, study-wide: Naive T cells were seen as more diverse than memory cells and as major alloresponse contributors. A naive or memory phenotype could not be assigned to roughly 80-97% of the proliferating CD4+ or CD8+ clones.

Roughly 10^5 TCR templates underwent assay in each sample. Clones were read by immunoSEQ multiplex PCR, and TCRdb kept only the in-frame ones, dropping some. The data contain over 100,000 clones, approximately 90% of them singletons. About this clone itself: Its antigen remains unknown.

Germline CDR1 and CDR2: MGHDK and SYGVNS. The CDR3 totals 14 residues. V lost 5 bases and J lost 4; bases outside the gene matches: 6. Sequencing was done on a sample of CD4+ T cells sorted from blood. The chain has TRBV25-1 and TRBJ2-7; 9 nucleotides line up with TRBD2. The sequence was collected from a human donor in good health. The CDR3 DNA reads as TGTGCCAGCAGTAGGCGGGAGGGACGTTACGAGCAGTACTTC. It translates to CASSRREGRYEQYF.